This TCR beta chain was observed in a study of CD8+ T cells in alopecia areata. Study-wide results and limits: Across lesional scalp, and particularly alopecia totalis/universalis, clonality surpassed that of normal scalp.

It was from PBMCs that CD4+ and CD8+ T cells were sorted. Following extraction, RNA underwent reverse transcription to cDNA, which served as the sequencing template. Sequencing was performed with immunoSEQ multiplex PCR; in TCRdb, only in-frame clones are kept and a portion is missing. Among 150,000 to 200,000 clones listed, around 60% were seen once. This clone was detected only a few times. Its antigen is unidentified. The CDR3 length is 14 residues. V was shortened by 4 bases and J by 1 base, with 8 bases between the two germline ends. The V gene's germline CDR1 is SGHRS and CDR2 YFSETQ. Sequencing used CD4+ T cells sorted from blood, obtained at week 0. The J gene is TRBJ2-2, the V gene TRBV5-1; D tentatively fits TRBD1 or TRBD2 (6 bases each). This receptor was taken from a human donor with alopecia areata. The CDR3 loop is CASSAGQNTGELFF. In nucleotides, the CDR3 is TGCGCCAGCAGCGCGGGACAGAACACCGGGGAGCTGTTTTTT.